The 5 T cell receptor beta chains below all came from one sample that was sequenced in a study of blood T cell repertoires in COVID-19. Sequencing used immunoSEQ multiplex PCR; TCRdb keeps in-frame clones, though not all of them. The sample yields roughly 150,000 clones, approximately 87% seen once. Input material: peripheral blood. The source is a woman in her seventies with COVID-19, enrolled during active disease.

The genes are TRBV15 and TRBJ2-3; D remains unclear. The V end was cut by 0 bases, the J end by 1 base, with 5 bases between. The CDR3 consists of 14 residues. Germline assignment: CDR1 LNHNV and CDR2 YYDKDF (reference sequence). The CDR3 sequence: CATSRDRGTDTQYF. CDR3 bases: TGTGCCACCAGCAGAGACCGAGGCACAGATACGCAGTATTTT.

This chain joins TRBV5-1 and TRBJ1-3; 7 bases are shared with TRBD1. The CDR3 loop spans 19 amino acids. The germline gives CDR1 SGHRS, CDR2 YFSETQ. V shed 1 base, J shed 4 bases, and the junction held 17 bases outside the gene matches. In nucleotides, the CDR3 is TGCGCCAGCAGCTTGAGGGGACAGCTCTTAACCCCGGGAGGAAACACCATATATTTT. This sequence encodes CASSLRGQLLTPGGNTIYF.

In nucleotides, the CDR3 is TGTGCCAGCTCACTGAGGACAGGGCAAGAGACCCAGTACTTC. It specifies CASSLRTGQETQYF. The chain uses TRBV18 and TRBJ2-5; TRBD1 aligns across 8 bases. This CDR3 has 14 amino acids. The V and J ends lost 4 bases and 2 bases, in that order; junction bases with no gene match: 3. Germline V CDR1 and CDR2: KGHSH, LQKENI.

The chain uses TRBV5-5 and TRBJ2-7; no clear D gene. This CDR3 is 13 amino acids long. Germline CDR1 reads SGHKS; CDR2 reads YYEKEE (reference sequence). Trimming shortened V by 0 bases and J by 1 base, and 5 bases separated the two germline ends. The CDR3 region is CASSLAGSYEQYF. The DNA for the CDR3 is TGTGCCAGCAGCTTGGCAGGATCCTACGAGCAGTACTTC. Complete variable domain (other parts from reference TRBV5-5 and TRBJ2-7): DAGVTQSPTHLIKTRGQQVTLRCSPISGHKSVSWYQQVLGQGPQFIFQYYEKEERGRGNFPDRFSARQFPNYSSELNVNALLLGDSALYLCASSLAGSYEQYFGPGTRLTVT.

This clone was seen once. The chain carries TRBV9 and TRBJ1-5; the match to TRBD1 covers 10 bases. The CDR3 is 15 amino acids. Germline trimming cut 3 bases from V and 7 bases from J; bases unmatched to any gene: 7. CDR1 and CDR2 from the germline V gene are SGDLS and YYNGEE. CDR3 sequence (DNA): TGTGCCAGCAGCGCCGACAGGGGGCAAGGGCAGCCCCAGCATTTT. It translates to CASSADRGQGQPQHF.